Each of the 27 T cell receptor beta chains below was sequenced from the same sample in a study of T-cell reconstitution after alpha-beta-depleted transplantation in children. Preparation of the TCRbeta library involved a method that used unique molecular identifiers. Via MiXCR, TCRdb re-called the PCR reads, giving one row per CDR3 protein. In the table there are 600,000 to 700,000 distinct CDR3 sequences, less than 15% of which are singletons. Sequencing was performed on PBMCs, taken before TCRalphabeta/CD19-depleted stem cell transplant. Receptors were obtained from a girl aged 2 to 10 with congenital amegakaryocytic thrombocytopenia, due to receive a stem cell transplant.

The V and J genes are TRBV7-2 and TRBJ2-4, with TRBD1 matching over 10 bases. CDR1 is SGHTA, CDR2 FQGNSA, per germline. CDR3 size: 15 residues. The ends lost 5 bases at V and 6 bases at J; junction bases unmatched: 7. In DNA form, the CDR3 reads TGTGCCAGCAGCCAAAGCCGGGACAGGGGAAACATTCAGTACTTC. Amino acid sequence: CASSQSRDRGNIQYF.

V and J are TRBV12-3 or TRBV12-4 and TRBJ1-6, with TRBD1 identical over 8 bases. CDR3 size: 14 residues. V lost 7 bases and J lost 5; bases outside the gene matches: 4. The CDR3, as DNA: TGTGCCAGCAATCCGGGACAGGATAATTCACCCCTCCACTTT. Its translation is CASNPGQDNSPLHF.

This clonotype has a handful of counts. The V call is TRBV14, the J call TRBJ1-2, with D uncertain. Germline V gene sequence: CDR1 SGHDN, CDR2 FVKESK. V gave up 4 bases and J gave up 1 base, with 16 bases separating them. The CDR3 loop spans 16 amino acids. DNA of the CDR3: TGTGCCAGCAGCCCTTTCCCGTTGACACGTAACTATGGCTACACCTTC. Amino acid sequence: CASSPFPLTRNYGYTF.

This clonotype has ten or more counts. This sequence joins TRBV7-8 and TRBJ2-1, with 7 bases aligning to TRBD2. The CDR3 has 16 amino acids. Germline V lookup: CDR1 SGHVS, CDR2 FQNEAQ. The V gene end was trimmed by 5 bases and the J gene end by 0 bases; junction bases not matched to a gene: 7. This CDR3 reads CASSPLRGSSYNEQFF. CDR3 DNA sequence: TGTGCCAGCAGCCCCTTACGCGGGAGCTCCTACAATGAGCAGTTCTTC. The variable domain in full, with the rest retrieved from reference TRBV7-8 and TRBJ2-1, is GAGVSQSPRYKVAKRGQDVALRCDPISGHVSLFWYQQALGQGPEFLTYFQNEAQLDKSGLPSDRFFAERPEGSVSTLKIQRTQQEDSAVYLCASSPLRGSSYNEQFFGPGTRLTVL.

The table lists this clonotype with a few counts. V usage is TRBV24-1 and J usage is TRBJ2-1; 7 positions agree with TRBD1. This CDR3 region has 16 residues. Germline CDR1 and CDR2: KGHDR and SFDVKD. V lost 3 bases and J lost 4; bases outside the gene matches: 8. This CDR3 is CATSDGNRGLYNEQFF. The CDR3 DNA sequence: TGTGCCACCAGTGATGGGAACAGGGGCCTTTACAATGAGCAGTTCTTC.

DNA of the CDR3: TGCAGTGCTACCGGAGACAGAGGGAACACTGAAGCTTTCTTT. This sequence encodes CSATGDRGNTEAFF. The V gene is TRBV20-1, the J gene TRBJ1-1; the D gene is possibly TRBD1 (5 bases). The CDR3 is 14 amino acids. V shed 4 bases and J shed 1 base, with 13 bases lying between them. CDR1 and CDR2 (germline): DFQATT, SNEGSKA (reference sequence).

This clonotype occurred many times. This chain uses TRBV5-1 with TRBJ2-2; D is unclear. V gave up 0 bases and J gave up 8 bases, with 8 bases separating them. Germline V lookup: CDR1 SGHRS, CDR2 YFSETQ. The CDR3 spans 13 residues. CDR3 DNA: TGCGCCAGCAGCTTGGTTCAACCGGGGGAGCTGTTTTTT. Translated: CASSLVQPGELFF.

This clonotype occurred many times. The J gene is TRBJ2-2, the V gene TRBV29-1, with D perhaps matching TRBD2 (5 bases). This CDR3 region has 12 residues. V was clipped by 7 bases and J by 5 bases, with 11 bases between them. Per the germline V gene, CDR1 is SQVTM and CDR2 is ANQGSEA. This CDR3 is CSARGRTGELFF. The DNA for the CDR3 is TGCAGCGCAAGAGGGAGAACCGGGGAGCTGTTTTTT.

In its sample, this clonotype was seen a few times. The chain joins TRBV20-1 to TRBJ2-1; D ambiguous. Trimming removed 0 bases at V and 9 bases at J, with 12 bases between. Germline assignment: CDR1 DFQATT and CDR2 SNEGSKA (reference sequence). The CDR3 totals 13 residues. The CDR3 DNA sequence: TGCAGTGCTAGAGATCTTAGGCAGGTTGAGCAGTTCTTC. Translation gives CSARDLRQVEQFF.

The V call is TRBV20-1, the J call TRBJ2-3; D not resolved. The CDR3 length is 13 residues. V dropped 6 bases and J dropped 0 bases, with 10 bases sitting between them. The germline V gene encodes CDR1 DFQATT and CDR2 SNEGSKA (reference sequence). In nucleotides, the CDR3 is TGCAGTGCCGAGGTCCAAAGCACAGATACGCAGTATTTT. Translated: CSAEVQSTDTQYF.

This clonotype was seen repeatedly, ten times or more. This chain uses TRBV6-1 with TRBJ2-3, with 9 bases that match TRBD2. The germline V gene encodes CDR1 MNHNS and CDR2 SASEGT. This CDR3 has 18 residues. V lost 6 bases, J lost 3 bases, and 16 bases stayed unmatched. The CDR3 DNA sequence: TGTGCCAGCAGCCAAAGGGGTCTAGCGGGACGAGCAACAGATACGCAGTATTTT. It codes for CASSQRGLAGRATDTQYF.

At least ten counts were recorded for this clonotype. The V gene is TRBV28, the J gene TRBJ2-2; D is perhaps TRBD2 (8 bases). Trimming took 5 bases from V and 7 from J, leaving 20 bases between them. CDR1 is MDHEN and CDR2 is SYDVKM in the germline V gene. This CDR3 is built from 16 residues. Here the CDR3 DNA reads TGTGCCAGCAGTCCCCCCGGGAGGGACAGTAACGGGGAGCTGTTTTTT. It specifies CASSPPGRDSNGELFF.

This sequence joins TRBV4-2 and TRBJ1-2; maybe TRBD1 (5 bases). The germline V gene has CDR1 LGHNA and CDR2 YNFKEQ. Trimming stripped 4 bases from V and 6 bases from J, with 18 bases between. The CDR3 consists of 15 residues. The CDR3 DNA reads TGTGCCAGCAGCCTTCCCCTAGGGGTGGGGGATGGCTACACCTTC. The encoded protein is CASSLPLGVGDGYTF.

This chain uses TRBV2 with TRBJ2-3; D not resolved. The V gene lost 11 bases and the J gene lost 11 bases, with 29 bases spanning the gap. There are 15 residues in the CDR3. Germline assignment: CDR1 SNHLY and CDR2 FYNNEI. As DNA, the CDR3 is TGTGCCGGCCAGCGACCCAGTCAAGCTAAGCTGGGGCAGTATTTT. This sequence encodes CAGQRPSQAKLGQYF.

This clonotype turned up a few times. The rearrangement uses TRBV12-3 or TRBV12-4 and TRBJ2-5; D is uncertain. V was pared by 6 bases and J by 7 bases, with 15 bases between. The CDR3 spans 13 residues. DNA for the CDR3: TGTGCCAGCAGCGAGGTGGGGTGGGTGACCCAGTACTTC. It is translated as CASSEVGWVTQYF.

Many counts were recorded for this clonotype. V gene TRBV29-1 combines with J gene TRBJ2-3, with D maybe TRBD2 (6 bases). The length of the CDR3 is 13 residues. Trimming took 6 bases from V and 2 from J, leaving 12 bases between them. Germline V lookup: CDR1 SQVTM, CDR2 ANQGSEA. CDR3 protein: CSVSGGVTDTQYF. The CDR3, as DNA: TGCAGCGTCTCTGGAGGGGTCACAGATACGCAGTATTTT.

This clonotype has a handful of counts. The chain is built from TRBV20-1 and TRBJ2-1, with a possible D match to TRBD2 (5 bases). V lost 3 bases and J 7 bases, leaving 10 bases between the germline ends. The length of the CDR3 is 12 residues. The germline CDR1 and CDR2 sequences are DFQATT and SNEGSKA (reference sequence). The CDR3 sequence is CSARTTLNEQFF. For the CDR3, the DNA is TGCAGTGCTAGGACTACGTTGAATGAGCAGTTCTTC.

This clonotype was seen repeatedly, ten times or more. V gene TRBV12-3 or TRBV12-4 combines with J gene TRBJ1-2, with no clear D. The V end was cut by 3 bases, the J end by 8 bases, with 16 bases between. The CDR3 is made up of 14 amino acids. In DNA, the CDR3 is TGTGCCAGCAGTTTTCTCGGATCATCGGTCGGCTACACCTTC. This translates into CASSFLGSSVGYTF.

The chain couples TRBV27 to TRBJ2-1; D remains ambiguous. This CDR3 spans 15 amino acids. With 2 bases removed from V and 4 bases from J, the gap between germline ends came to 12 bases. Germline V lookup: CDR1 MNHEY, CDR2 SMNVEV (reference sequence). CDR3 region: CASSLIGSAYNEQFF. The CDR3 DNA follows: TGTGCCAGCAGTTTAATCGGGTCGGCATACAATGAGCAGTTCTTC.

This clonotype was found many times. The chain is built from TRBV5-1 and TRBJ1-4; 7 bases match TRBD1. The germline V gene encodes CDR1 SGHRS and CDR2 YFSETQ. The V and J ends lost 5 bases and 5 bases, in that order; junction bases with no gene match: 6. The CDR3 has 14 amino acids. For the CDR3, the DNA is TGCGCCAGCAGGTCTGACAGGGTGAATGAAAAACTGTTTTTT. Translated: CASRSDRVNEKLFF.

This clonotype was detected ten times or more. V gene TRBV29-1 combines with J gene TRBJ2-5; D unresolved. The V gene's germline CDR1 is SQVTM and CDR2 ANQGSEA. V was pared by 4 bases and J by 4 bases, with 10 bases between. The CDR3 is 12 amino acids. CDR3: CSVVALGETQYF. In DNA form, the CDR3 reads TGCAGCGTTGTTGCCCTCGGAGAGACCCAGTACTTC.

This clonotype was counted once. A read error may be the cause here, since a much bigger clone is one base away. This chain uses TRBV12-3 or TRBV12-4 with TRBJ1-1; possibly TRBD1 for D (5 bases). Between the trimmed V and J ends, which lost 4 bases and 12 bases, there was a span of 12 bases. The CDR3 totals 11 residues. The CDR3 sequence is CASSWAGYPFF. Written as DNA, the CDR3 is TGTGCCAGCAGTTGGGCAGGGTACCCTTTCTTT.

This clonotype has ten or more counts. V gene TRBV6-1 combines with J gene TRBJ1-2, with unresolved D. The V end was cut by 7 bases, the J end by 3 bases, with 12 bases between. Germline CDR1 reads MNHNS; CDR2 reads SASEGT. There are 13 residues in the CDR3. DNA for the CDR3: TGTGCCAGCACCGTGTCGGCATACTATGGCTACACCTTC. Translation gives CASTVSAYYGYTF.

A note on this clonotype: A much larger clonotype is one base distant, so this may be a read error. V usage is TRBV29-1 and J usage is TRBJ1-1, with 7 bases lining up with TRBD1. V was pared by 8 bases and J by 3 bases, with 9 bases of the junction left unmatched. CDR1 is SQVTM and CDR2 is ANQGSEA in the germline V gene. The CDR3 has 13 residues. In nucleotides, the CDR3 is TGCAGCCTTGCGACAGGGATGGACACTGAAGCTTTCTTT. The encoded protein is CSLATGMDTEAFF.

CDR3 in amino acids: CASSPGGTGGFFEQYF. For the CDR3, the DNA is TGTGCCAGCAGCCCGGGTGGGACAGGGGGCTTTTTCGAGCAGTACTTC. The rearrangement links TRBV12-3 or TRBV12-4 to TRBJ2-7, with 12 bases aligning to TRBD1. This CDR3 spans 16 amino acids. V trimming: 6 bases; J trimming: 6 bases; junction bases outside the gene matches: 12.

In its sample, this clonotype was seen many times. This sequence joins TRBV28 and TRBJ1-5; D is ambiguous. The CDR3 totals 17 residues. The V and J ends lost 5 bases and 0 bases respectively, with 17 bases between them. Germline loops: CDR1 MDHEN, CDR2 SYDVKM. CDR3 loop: CASSPYRTGYSNQPQHF. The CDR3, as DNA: TGTGCCAGCAGTCCCTACAGAACGGGTTATAGCAATCAGCCCCAGCATTTT. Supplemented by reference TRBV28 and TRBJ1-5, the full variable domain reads DVKVTQSSRYLVKRTGEKVFLECVQDMDHENMFWYRQDPGLGLRLIYFSYDVKMKEKGDIPEGYSVSREKKERFSLILESASTNQTSMYLCASSPYRTGYSNQPQHFGDGTRLSIL.

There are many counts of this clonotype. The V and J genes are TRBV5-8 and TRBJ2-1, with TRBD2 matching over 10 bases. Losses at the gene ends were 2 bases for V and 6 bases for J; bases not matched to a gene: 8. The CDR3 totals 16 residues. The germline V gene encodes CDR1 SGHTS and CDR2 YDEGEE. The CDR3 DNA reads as TGTGCCAGCAGCTTTGGGAGACTAGCGGGTTTCAATGAGCAGTTCTTC. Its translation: CASSFGRLAGFNEQFF. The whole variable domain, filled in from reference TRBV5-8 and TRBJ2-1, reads EAGVTQSPTHLIKTRGQQATLRCSPISGHTSVYWYQQALGLGLQFLLWYDEGEERNRGNFPPRFSGRQFPNYSSELNVNALELEDSALYLCASSFGRLAGFNEQFFGPGTRLTVL.